Shown below are 14 T cell receptor beta chains from a single sample sequenced in a study of sequential checkpoint blockade in melanoma. Data came from immunoSEQ multiplex PCR; TCRdb stores just in-frame clones and leaves some out. Here the sample spans several thousand clones, about 23% being singletons. Specified treatment: randomized to nivolumab then ipilimumab (arm A) or the reverse (arm B). Specimen: tumor tissue (inferred from file names), collected from a patient given nivolumab and ipilimumab in sequence. The source is a human donor with melanoma.

The chain employs TRBV15 and TRBJ1-4; D may be TRBD1 (5 bases). Trimming cost V 3 bases and J 0 bases, with 11 bases left between them. The length of the CDR3 is 16 residues. Germline CDR1 reads LNHNV; CDR2 reads YYDKDF (reference sequence). In DNA, the CDR3 is TGTGCCACCAGCAGGGACGCCAGGGCAACTAATGAAAAACTGTTTTTT. Its protein product is CATSRDARATNEKLFF.

The genes are TRBV4-1 and TRBJ2-6; 10 bases align to TRBD2. Germline assignment: CDR1 MGHRA and CDR2 YSYEKL. Trimming at V came to 6 bases and at J to 2 bases, leaving 10 bases not matched to a gene. This CDR3 comprises 18 residues. The CDR3 loop reads CASSPEPAGGPGANVLTF. CDR3 DNA sequence: TGCGCCAGCAGTCCCGAACCAGCGGGAGGGCCTGGGGCCAACGTCCTGACTTTC.

The chain has TRBV5-1 and TRBJ1-2, with 7 bases fitting TRBD1. After removal of 2 bases from V and 6 bases from J, the junction contained 7 bases not matched to a gene. This CDR3 has 14 residues. Per the germline V gene, CDR1 is SGHRS and CDR2 is YFSETQ. CDR3 amino acids: CASSFRQGGDGYTF. The DNA for the CDR3 is TGCGCCAGCAGCTTCCGACAGGGTGGTGATGGCTACACCTTC.

The V and J genes are TRBV11-3 and TRBJ2-1; 8 nucleotides line up with TRBD2. This CDR3 is built from 14 residues. Per the germline V gene, CDR1 is SGHNT and CDR2 is YENEEA. V lost 5 bases and J lost 5; bases outside the gene matches: 5. The CDR3 nucleotides read TGTGCCAGCAGCCCGGGGGGGCGTCACAATGAGCAGTTCTTC. Its translation is CASSPGGRHNEQFF. Drawing the rest from reference TRBV11-3 and TRBJ2-1, the complete variable domain is EAGVVQSPRYKIIEKKQPVAFWCNPISGHNTLYWYLQNLGQGPELLIRYENEEAVDDSQLPKDRFSAERLKGVDSTLKIQPAELGDSAVYLCASSPGGRHNEQFFGPGTRLTVL.

This clone was found once. The chain employs TRBV5-1 and TRBJ2-2; D is possibly TRBD1 or TRBD2 (6 bases each). The CDR3 sequence is 14 residues long. Germline-derived CDR1 and CDR2 are SGHRS and YFSETQ. Trimming removed 2 bases from V and 4 bases from J, with 9 bases in between. In DNA form, the CDR3 reads TGCGCCAGCAGCTTTAGGGGGGCCACCGGGGAGCTGTTTTTT. The encoded protein is CASSFRGATGELFF.

In its sample, this clone was seen many times. The chain combines TRBV11-3 with TRBJ2-3, with 13 bases that match TRBD2. V lost 5 bases, J lost 4 bases, and 12 bases stayed unmatched. The CDR3 totals 18 residues. The germline V gene encodes CDR1 SGHNT and CDR2 YENEEA. The CDR3 bases are TGTGCCAGCAGCAGAAGTCCGGGACTAGCGGGAAATCCAGATACGCAGTATTTT. The encoded protein is CASSRSPGLAGNPDTQYF. The full variable domain, rest sourced from reference TRBV11-3 and TRBJ2-3, is EAGVVQSPRYKIIEKKQPVAFWCNPISGHNTLYWYLQNLGQGPELLIRYENEEAVDDSQLPKDRFSAERLKGVDSTLKIQPAELGDSAVYLCASSRSPGLAGNPDTQYFGPGTRLTVL.

V usage is TRBV11-3 and J usage is TRBJ2-3, with D perhaps TRBD1 (5 bases). Germline assignment: CDR1 SGHNT and CDR2 YENEEA. This CDR3 has 14 residues. Trimming left V 3 bases short and J 3 bases short, with 10 bases between. Here the CDR3 reads CASSLLTETDTQYF. CDR3 DNA: TGTGCCAGCAGCTTGCTGACAGAGACAGATACGCAGTATTTT.

This clone is large. In DNA form, the CDR3 reads TGTGCCTGGGTTGACTGGGGAACTGAAGCTTTCTTT. This gives the protein CAWVDWGTEAFF. The V call is TRBV30, the J call TRBJ1-1, with D unclear. V lost 5 bases and J 5 bases, leaving 12 bases between the germline ends. This CDR3 has 12 amino acids. Germline CDR1 is GTSNPN and CDR2 is SVGIG (reference sequence).

The table lists this clone with a few counts. This chain joins TRBV7-2 and TRBJ1-1, with 7 bases identical to TRBD1. Trimming cost V 3 bases and J 4 bases; bases outside gene matches: 2. CDR3 length equals 13 residues. Germline values: CDR1 SGHTA, CDR2 FQGNSA. The CDR3 nucleotides read TGTGCCAGCAGCTTTGACAGGGCCACTGAAGCTTTCTTT. Protein: CASSFDRATEAFF.

The chain employs TRBV5-1 and TRBJ2-1, with 11 nucleotides matching TRBD2. V lost 0 bases and J lost 15; bases outside the gene matches: 14. Germline V gene data show CDR1 as SGHRS and CDR2 as YFSETQ. The CDR3 extends over 16 amino acids. The CDR3 protein is CASSLVTSGAPEVWFF. CDR3 DNA: TGCGCCAGCAGCTTGGTGACTAGCGGGGCCCCCGAGGTGTGGTTCTTC.

This sequence joins TRBV7-8 and TRBJ2-1; D is ambiguous. The CDR3 has 13 amino acids. Germline V CDR1 and CDR2: SGHVS, FQNEAQ. Trimming left V 3 bases short and J 4 bases short, with 7 bases between. The CDR3 loop reads CASSFSGYNEQFF. In DNA form, the CDR3 reads TGTGCCAGCAGCTTTTCTGGATACAATGAGCAGTTCTTC. The variable domain in full, completed from reference TRBV7-8 and TRBJ2-1, reads GAGVSQSPRYKVAKRGQDVALRCDPISGHVSLFWYQQALGQGPEFLTYFQNEAQLDKSGLPSDRFFAERPEGSVSTLKIQRTQQEDSAVYLCASSFSGYNEQFFGPGTRLTVL.

This clone is medium-sized. V and J are TRBV10-3 and TRBJ2-2; no firm D call. Germline V gene lookup returns CDR1 ENHRY and CDR2 SYGVKD. The V end lost 2 bases, the J end lost 5 bases, and 3 bases lay between the germline ends. This CDR3 is 12 amino acids long. The CDR3 protein is CAISEQTGELFF. DNA of the CDR3: TGTGCCATCAGTGAGCAGACCGGGGAGCTGTTTTTT.

By share, this clone counts as medium-sized (0.01 to 0.1%). The rearrangement links TRBV6-8 to TRBJ2-7; D remains unclear. Between the trimmed V and J ends, which lost 11 bases and 4 bases, there was a span of 15 bases. The CDR3 has 12 residues. CDR1 MNHGY and CDR2 SAAAGT come from the germline V gene. CDR3 bases: TGTGCCTGCGACGGTGCGGAGTACGAGCAGTACTTC. This translates into CACDGAEYEQYF.

This clone was counted many times. The gene calls are TRBV11-3 and TRBJ2-5; 13 bases are shared with TRBD2. The J segment lost 5 bases and the V segment lost 6 bases, leaving 9 bases of the junction unmatched. Germline CDR1 is SGHNT and CDR2 is YENEEA. The CDR3 is made up of 16 amino acids. The chain's CDR3 is CASRPGTSGMVETQYF. The CDR3 coding sequence is TGTGCCAGCAGACCCGGGACTAGCGGGATGGTTGAGACCCAGTACTTC.